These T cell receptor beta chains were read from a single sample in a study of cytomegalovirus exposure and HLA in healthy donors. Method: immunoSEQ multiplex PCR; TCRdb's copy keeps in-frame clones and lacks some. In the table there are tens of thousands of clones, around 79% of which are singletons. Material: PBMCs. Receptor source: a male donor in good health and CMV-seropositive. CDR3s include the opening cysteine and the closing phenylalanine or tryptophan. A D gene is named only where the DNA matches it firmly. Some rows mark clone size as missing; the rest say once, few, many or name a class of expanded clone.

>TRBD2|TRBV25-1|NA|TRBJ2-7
CASSGRLAVYEQYF
TGTGCCAGCAGTGGTAGACTAGCTGTCTACGAGCAGTACTTC
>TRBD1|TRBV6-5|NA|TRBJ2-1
CASRIPGQSYNEQFF
TGTGCCAGCAGAATACCGGGACAGTCCTACAATGAGCAGTTCTTC
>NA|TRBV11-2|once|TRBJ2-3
CASSLNMGASTDTQYF
TGTGCCAGCAGCTTAAATATGGGGGCTAGCACAGATACGCAGTATTTT
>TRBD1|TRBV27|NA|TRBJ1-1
CASSLKGGTGLTNTEAFF
TGTGCCAGCAGTTTAAAGGGTGGGACAGGGCTTACTAACACTGAAGCTTTCTTT
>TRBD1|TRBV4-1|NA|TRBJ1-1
CASSQQGDTEAFF
TGCGCCAGCAGCCAACAGGGGGACACTGAAGCTTTCTTT
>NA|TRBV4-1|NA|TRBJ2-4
CASSQPGTRNIQYF
TGCGCCAGCAGCCAGCCCGGGACAAGAAACATTCAGTACTTC
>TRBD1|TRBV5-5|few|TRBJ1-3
CASSSGQGILSGNTIYF
TGTGCCAGCAGCTCCGGACAGGGGATTCTGTCTGGAAACACCATATATTTT
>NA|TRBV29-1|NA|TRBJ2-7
CSVATGVGEQYF
TGCAGCGTTGCGACGGGGGTTGGCGAGCAGTACTTC
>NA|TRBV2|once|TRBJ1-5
CASSEAQGSNQPQHF
TGTGCCAGCAGTGAAGCCCAGGGGAGCAATCAGCCCCAGCATTTT
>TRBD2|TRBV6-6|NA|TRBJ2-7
CASSGTSDYEQYF
TGTGCCAGCTCCGGGACTAGCGACTACGAGCAGTACTTC
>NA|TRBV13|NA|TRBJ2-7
CASSLGTFYEQYF
TGTGCCAGCAGCTTAGGGACATTTTACGAGCAGTACTTC
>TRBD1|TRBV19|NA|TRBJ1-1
CASSIEGGGSNTEAFF
TGTGCCAGTAGTATAGAAGGGGGCGGCTCGAACACTGAAGCTTTCTTT
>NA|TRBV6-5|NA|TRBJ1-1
CASSYSLGGADTEAFF
TGTGCCAGCAGTTACTCGTTGGGGGGGGCCGACACTGAAGCTTTCTTT
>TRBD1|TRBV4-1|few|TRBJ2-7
CASSQGGTGVVEQYF
TGCGCCAGCAGCCAAGGTGGGACAGGGGTAGTCGAGCAGTACTTC
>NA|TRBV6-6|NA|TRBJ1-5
CASSRGYSNQPQHF
TGTGCCAGCTCCAGGGGCTATAGCAATCAGCCCCAGCATTTT
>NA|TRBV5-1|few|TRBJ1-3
CASSIRQASGNTIYF
TGCGCCAGCAGCATACGACAGGCCTCTGGAAACACCATATATTTT